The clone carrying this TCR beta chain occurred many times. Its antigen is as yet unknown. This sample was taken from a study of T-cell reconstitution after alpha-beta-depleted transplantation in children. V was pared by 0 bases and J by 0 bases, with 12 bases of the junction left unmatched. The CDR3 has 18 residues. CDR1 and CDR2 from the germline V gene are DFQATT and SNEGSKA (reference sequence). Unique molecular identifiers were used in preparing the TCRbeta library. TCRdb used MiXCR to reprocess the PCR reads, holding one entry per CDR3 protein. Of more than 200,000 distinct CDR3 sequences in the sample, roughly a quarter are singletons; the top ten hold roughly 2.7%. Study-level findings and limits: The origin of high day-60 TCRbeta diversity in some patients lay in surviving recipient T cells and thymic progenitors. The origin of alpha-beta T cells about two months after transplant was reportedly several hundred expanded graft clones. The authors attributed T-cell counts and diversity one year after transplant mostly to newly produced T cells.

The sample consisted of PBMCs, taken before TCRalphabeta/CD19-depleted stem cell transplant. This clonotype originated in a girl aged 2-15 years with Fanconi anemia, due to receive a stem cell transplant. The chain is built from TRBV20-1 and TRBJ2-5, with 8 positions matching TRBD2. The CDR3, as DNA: TGCAGTGCTAGAGATTCGACCCCCACTAGCGGAAACCAAGAGACCCAGTACTTC. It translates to CSARDSTPTSGNQETQYF.